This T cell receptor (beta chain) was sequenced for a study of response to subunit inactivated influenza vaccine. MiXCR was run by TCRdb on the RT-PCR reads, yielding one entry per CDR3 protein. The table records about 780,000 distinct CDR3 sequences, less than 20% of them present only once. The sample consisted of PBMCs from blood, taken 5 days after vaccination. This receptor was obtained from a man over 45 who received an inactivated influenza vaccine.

Written as DNA, the CDR3 is TGTGCCAGCAGCTTAGCCCGACAGGGCACTGAAGCTTTCTTT. Translating it yields CASSLARQGTEAFF. This chain connects TRBV7-2 to TRBJ1-1; 7 nucleotides align to TRBD1. The CDR3 is 14 residues long. Germline V gene sequence: CDR1 SGHTA, CDR2 FQGNSA. V was clipped by 0 bases and J by 4 bases; unmatched bases: 2.